One sample yielded the 24 T cell receptor beta chains listed below, sequenced in a study of blood T cells in healthy people across ages. Next came a second PCR, run for about 7 to 12 cycles, which used a sample-barcoded 5' primer along with a J-beta primer mix. From the 5' RACE reads, TCRdb called clonotypes with MiXCR, one entry per CDR3 protein. This sample has some 1 million distinct CDR3 sequences; under 55% occur once, and the top ten carry approximately 20%. The sample taken for sequencing was blood. The source is a woman aged 55-70 years in good health.

The V and J genes are TRBV28 and TRBJ2-5, with a weak D call TRBD1 (6 bases). CDR3 length: 13 residues. The germline V and J ends were trimmed by 4 bases and 9 bases, with 15 bases remaining between them. Germline CDR1 and CDR2: MDHEN and SYDVKM. CDR3 DNA: TGTGCCAGCAGTTACGGACAGCTAGGGGCCCAGTACTTC. Protein product: CASSYGQLGAQYF.

The V call is TRBV5-1, the J call TRBJ1-2, with unresolved D. The CDR3 contains 11 residues. V lost 0 bases and J lost 6, with 3 bases in between. Germline CDR1 and CDR2: SGHRS and YFSETQ. The CDR3 sequence is CASSLGNGYTF. CDR3 nucleotide sequence: TGCGCCAGCAGCTTGGGCAATGGCTACACCTTC. Full variable domain (remainder filled in from reference TRBV5-1 and TRBJ1-2): KAGVTQTPRYLIKTRGQQVTLSCSPISGHRSVSWYQQTPGQGLQFLFEYFSETQRNKGNFPGRFSGRQFSNSRSEMNVSTLELGDSALYLCASSLGNGYTFGSGTRLTVV.

This clonotype has a single count. V is TRBV9 and J is TRBJ2-4; TRBD1 might be the D (5 bases). The CDR3 contains 14 residues. Germline loops: CDR1 SGDLS, CDR2 YYNGEE. Trimming removed 0 bases at V and 7 bases at J, with 11 bases between. Here the CDR3 DNA reads TGTGCCAGCAGCGTAGAGGCAGGGCGGAACATTCAGTACTTC. This codes for CASSVEAGRNIQYF.

CDR3 DNA sequence: TGTGCCAGCAGCGAACTAGCGGCCCCGGGGTCGCAGTATTTT. Its translation is CASSELAAPGSQYF. The rearrangement uses TRBV5-5 and TRBJ2-3, with TRBD2 identical over 8 bases. J was trimmed by 10 bases and V by 4 bases; bases with no gene match: 11. Germline assignment: CDR1 SGHKS and CDR2 YYEKEE (reference sequence). There are 14 residues in the CDR3.

This clonotype has a single count. The chain is built from TRBV29-1 and TRBJ1-1; 9 bases are a match to TRBD1. Germline-derived CDR1 and CDR2 are SQVTM and ANQGSEA. V shed 4 bases, J shed 4 bases, and the junction held 1 base outside the gene matches. CDR3 length equals 12 residues. CDR3 DNA: TGCAGCGTTGTACAGGGGGCCACTGAAGCTTTCTTT. Encoded protein: CSVVQGATEAFF.

The rearrangement joins TRBV9 to TRBJ2-1; 7 positions agree with TRBD2. Germline V gives CDR1 SGDLS, CDR2 YYNGEE. This CDR3 has 13 residues. With V trimmed by 2 bases and J by 8 bases, 4 bases remained unmatched. CDR3 nucleotide sequence: TGTGCCAGCAGCGTTACTAGCGACGATGAGCAGTTCTTC. Translated, it gives CASSVTSDDEQFF.

This clonotype was counted a few times. The J gene is TRBJ2-7, the V gene TRBV12-3 or TRBV12-4, with unresolved D. V was shortened by 3 bases and J by 6 bases, with 6 bases between the two germline ends. The length of the CDR3 is 11 residues. In DNA form, the CDR3 reads TGTGCCAGCAGTTTCAGATTCGAGCAGTACTTC. This translates into CASSFRFEQYF.

This clonotype occurred a few times. CDR3 protein: CATGRVDGRQYF. The CDR3 DNA follows: TGTGCCACTGGCCGTGTGGACGGAAGGCAGTATTTT. The chain links TRBV15 to TRBJ2-3; D is unresolved. V was pared by 9 bases and J by 11 bases, with 18 bases between. The CDR3 extends over 12 amino acids. The germline V gene has CDR1 LNHNV and CDR2 YYDKDF (reference sequence).

This sequence joins TRBV9 and TRBJ2-5, with 8 positions matching TRBD2. Unmatched junction bases numbered 12, after V lost 3 bases and J lost 2 bases. Germline V gives CDR1 SGDLS, CDR2 YYNGEE. CDR3 length equals 17 residues. DNA for the CDR3: TGTGCCAGCAGCGCGACCGGGGGACTAGGGGAGCAAGAGACCCAGTACTTC. It translates to CASSATGGLGEQETQYF.

V and J are TRBV28 and TRBJ2-7; D might be TRBD1 (6 bases). The V gene lost 3 bases and the J gene lost 0 bases, with 21 bases spanning the gap. Germline CDR1 is MDHEN and CDR2 is SYDVKM. The CDR3 contains 18 residues. DNA for the CDR3: TGTGCCAGCAGTTTCTTGGTTCGGGCGAGACAGGCCTCCTACGAGCAGTACTTC. Protein sequence: CASSFLVRARQASYEQYF.

Remarks on this clonotype: Given a much more abundant clone one base away, this may be a read error. The gene calls are TRBV12-3 or TRBV12-4 and TRBJ2-1; TRBD2 might be the D (6 bases). The J call may be faulty, since TRBJ2-7 better matches the DNA end. This CDR3 region has 17 residues. The CDR3 nucleotides are TGTGCCAGCAGTTTATCCTACTCCGGGGCTAGCGTTTGCGAGCAGTACTTC. This gives the protein CASSLSYSGASVCEQYF.

This clonotype has only a few counts. V usage is TRBV13 and J usage is TRBJ2-7, with TRBD1 identical over 7 bases. The CDR3 has 15 residues. In germline, CDR1 is PRHDT, CDR2 FYEKMQ (reference sequence). The V segment lost 5 bases and the J segment 3 bases; nucleotides outside the gene matches: 10. The CDR3 DNA is TGTGCCAGCAGCCCCAGACCGGGACAGCTCTACGAGCAGTACTTC. Protein product: CASSPRPGQLYEQYF.

This clonotype was found a few times. The chain recombines TRBV2 with TRBJ1-2; a possible D gene is TRBD1 (5 bases). Trimming took off 5 bases at V and 3 bases at J, with 10 bases between the two ends. The CDR3 has 13 amino acids. CDR1 and CDR2 (germline): SNHLY, FYNNEI. In nucleotides, the CDR3 is TGTGCCAGCAGTTCGGGACGGGACTATGGCTACACCTTC. Its translation: CASSSGRDYGYTF.

This sequence joins TRBV4-1 and TRBJ2-6, with D perhaps TRBD1 or TRBD2 (6 bases each). The CDR3 runs to 18 residues. Germline V CDR1 and CDR2: MGHRA, YSYEKL. Trimming shortened V by 4 bases and J by 0 bases, and 16 bases separated the two germline ends. CDR3 DNA: TGCGCCAGCAGCCGATCGGACAGCGGGTTCTCTGGGGCCAACGTCCTGACTTTC. It codes for CASSRSDSGFSGANVLTF.

The chain is built from TRBV5-5 and TRBJ2-2; 8 bases are a match to TRBD1. The CDR3 spans 17 residues. J was trimmed by 4 bases and V by 0 bases; bases with no gene match: 8. Germline values: CDR1 SGHKS, CDR2 YYEKEE (reference sequence). CDR3 bases: TGTGCCAGCAGCTTGGTTCCAGGGGGCTATAGCACCGGGGAGCTGTTTTTT. This sequence encodes CASSLVPGGYSTGELFF.

This clonotype was seen a few times. The V gene is TRBV2, the J gene TRBJ2-3; D is perhaps TRBD1 or TRBD2 (5 bases each). The CDR3 runs to 10 residues. Trimming removed 7 bases from V and 8 bases from J, with 7 bases in between. Germline lookup yields CDR1 SNHLY and CDR2 FYNNEI. The CDR3 protein is CASTGTTQYF. The CDR3 nucleotides read TGTGCCAGCACCGGGACTACGCAGTATTTT.

This clonotype has only a few counts. The chain employs TRBV20-1 and TRBJ2-3, with 10 positions matching TRBD2. Unmatched junction bases numbered 7, after V lost 0 bases and J lost 4 bases. The CDR3 extends over 16 amino acids. The germline gives CDR1 DFQATT, CDR2 SNEGSKA (reference sequence). In nucleotides, the CDR3 is TGCAGTGCTAGAGATTGGGCTAGCGGGAGAGCAGATACGCAGTATTTT. As protein: CSARDWASGRADTQYF.

Concerning this clonotype: A junction end diverges from the germline sequence, so it may reflect a read error. The chain combines TRBV11-2 with TRBJ2-1; D is possibly TRBD2 (5 bases). From germline, CDR1 is SGHAT and CDR2 FQNNGV. This CDR3 spans 15 amino acids. The CDR3 coding sequence is TGTGTCAGCAGCTCCACATTCGCGGGTTACAATGAGCAGTTCTTC. Protein product: CVSSSTFAGYNEQFF. The complete variable domain, with remaining parts taken from reference TRBV11-2 and TRBJ2-1, reads EAGVAQSPRYKIIEKRQSVAFWCNPISGHATLYWYQQILGQGPKLLIQFQNNGVVDDSQLPKDRFSAERLKGVDSTLKIQPAKLEDSAVYLCVSSSTFAGYNEQFFGPGTRLTVL.

In this sample, this clonotype turned up a few times. V gene TRBV6-2 or TRBV6-3 combines with J gene TRBJ1-4; TRBD1 might be the D (5 bases). Germline CDR1 MNHEY, CDR2 SVGEGT. The CDR3 covers 15 residues. V was shortened by 5 bases and J by 5 bases, with 15 bases between the two germline ends. In nucleotides, the CDR3 is TGTGCCAGCAGTCCGTCGACAGCTTTGAATGAAAAACTGTTTTTT. Protein: CASSPSTALNEKLFF.

V is TRBV20-1 and J is TRBJ2-3; TRBD2 aligns across 13 bases. The CDR3 is made up of 19 amino acids. Germline lookup yields CDR1 DFQATT and CDR2 SNEGSKA (reference sequence). V was pared by 1 base and J by 2 bases, with 12 bases of the junction left unmatched. CDR3 nucleotide sequence: TGCAGTGCTAGAGGGTTGACACGACTAGCGGGAGGCTACACAGATACGCAGTATTTT. Amino acids: CSARGLTRLAGGYTDTQYF.

The chain has TRBV12-3 or TRBV12-4 and TRBJ1-6, with unresolved D. The CDR3 covers 13 residues. The V end was cut by 1 base, the J end by 9 bases, with 7 bases between. This CDR3 reads CASSLGGVSPLHF. In DNA form, the CDR3 reads TGTGCCAGCAGTTTAGGCGGGGTTTCACCCCTCCACTTT.

The chain has TRBV11-3 and TRBJ1-5; D might be TRBD1 (6 bases). The germline V gene has CDR1 SGHNT and CDR2 YENEEA. Trimming left V 0 bases short and J 3 bases short, with 12 bases between. CDR3 length equals 16 residues. The CDR3 loop is CASSLDRGVVNQPQHF. The CDR3 bases are TGTGCCAGCAGCTTAGACAGGGGAGTAGTCAATCAGCCCCAGCATTTT.

The V gene is TRBV7-6, the J gene TRBJ1-6; perhaps TRBD1 as D (6 bases). The V and J ends lost 5 bases and 4 bases respectively, with 9 bases between them. CDR3 length equals 14 residues. The germline V gene has CDR1 SGHVS and CDR2 FNYEAQ. In nucleotides, the CDR3 is TGTGCCAGCAGCGCGGGACAATATAATTCACCCCTCCACTTT. Amino acid sequence: CASSAGQYNSPLHF.

V and J are TRBV6-1 and TRBJ1-2; 7 nucleotides align to TRBD1. With V trimmed by 2 bases and J by 1 base, 7 bases remained unmatched. Germline V lookup: CDR1 MNHNS, CDR2 SASEGT. CDR3 length: 16 residues. Here the CDR3 DNA reads TGTGCCAGCAGTGAATGGGGGACAGAGTTTAACTATGGCTACACCTTC. Encoded protein: CASSEWGTEFNYGYTF.